The sequence of this T cell receptor beta chain was determined in a study of shared clonotypes between healthy human individuals. The CDR3 runs to 12 residues. Germline values: CDR1 SQVTM, CDR2 ANQGSEA. Deletions cut 6 bases from V and 0 bases from J, with 9 bases between. The naive CD8 subset, CD45RO-negative cells positively selected for CCR7, excluded terminally differentiated effector memory CD45RA+ cells. This clone is a singleton in its sample. Here immunoSEQ multiplex PCR was the method, and the copy in TCRdb shows in-frame clones only, minus some. Altogether around 1.9 million clones are present, approximately 92% being singletons, with the ten largest covering about 1.7%.

The sample comprised naive CD8+ T cells from PBMCs. The TCR was taken from a man between 18 and 35 years old in good health. Some clones in this sample may be carry-over from other donors' samples. The chain couples TRBV29-1 to TRBJ2-7; D gene uncertain. For the CDR3, the DNA is TGCAGCGTAGCCCTGAGCTCCTACGAGCAGTACTTC. Amino acids: CSVALSSYEQYF.